Listed here is a single T cell receptor beta chain. With 0 bases removed from V and 3 bases from J, the gap between germline ends came to 9 bases. Germline V CDR1 and CDR2: SGDLS, YYNGEE. CDR3 length equals 14 residues. An amount of RNA that ranged from about 0.45 to 1 ug was reverse transcribed with random hexamers. Coverage of TCR beta CDR3 amplification by immunoSEQ multiplex PCR extended to 54 Vbeta and 13 Jbeta. One entry per CDR3 protein results from TCRdb running MiXCR on the immunoSEQ multiplex PCR reads. The sample lists some 240,000 distinct CDR3 sequences; about 96% were seen once. The sample originates from a study of CD8 T cells in Susac syndrome. Study summary: There were Susac syndrome patients who were therapy-naive at blood draw, others on corticosteroids, and others on intravenous immunoglobulin alone.

Negative isolation yielded CD4+ and CD8+ T cells, and FACS enriched TEMRA cells. The receptor was isolated from a human donor with Susac syndrome. Material: CD4+ T cells from PBMCs. The chain is built from TRBV9 and TRBJ1-1; no definite D call. The CDR3 sequence is CASSVVSKDTEAFF. The CDR3 DNA reads TGTGCCAGCAGCGTAGTTAGCAAAGACACTGAAGCTTTCTTT.